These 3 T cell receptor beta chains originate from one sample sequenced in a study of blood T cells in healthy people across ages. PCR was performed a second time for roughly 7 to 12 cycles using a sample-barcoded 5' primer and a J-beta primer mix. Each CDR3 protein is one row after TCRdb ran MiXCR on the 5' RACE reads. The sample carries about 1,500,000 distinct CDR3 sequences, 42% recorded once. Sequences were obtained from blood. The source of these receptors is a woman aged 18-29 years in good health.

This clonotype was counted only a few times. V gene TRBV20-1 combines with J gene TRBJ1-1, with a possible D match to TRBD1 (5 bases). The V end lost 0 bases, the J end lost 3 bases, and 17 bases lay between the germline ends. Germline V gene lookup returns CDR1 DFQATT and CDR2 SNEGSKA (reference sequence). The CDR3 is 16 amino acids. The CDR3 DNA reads TGCAGTGCTAGAGATGGGACGACCCGGTTGGACACTGAAGCTTTCTTT. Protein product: CSARDGTTRLDTEAFF.

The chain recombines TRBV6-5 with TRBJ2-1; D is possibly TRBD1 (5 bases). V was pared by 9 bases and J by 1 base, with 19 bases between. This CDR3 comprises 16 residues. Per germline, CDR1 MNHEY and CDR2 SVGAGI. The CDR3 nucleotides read TGTGCCAGGGGGCCCCTTTCTGATGGGTCCTACAATGAGCAGTTCTTC. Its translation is CARGPLSDGSYNEQFF.

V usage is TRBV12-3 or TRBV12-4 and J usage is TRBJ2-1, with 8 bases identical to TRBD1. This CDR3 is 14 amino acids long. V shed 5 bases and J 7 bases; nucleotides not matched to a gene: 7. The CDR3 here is CASSRTGFGNEQFF. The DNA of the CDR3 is TGTGCCAGCAGTAGGACAGGGTTTGGGAATGAGCAGTTCTTC.